Shown below are 18 T cell receptor beta chains from a single sample sequenced in a study of blood T cells in healthy people across ages (dated by TCRdb to the mid-2010s). Library prep was done by 5' RACE. These reads were obtained on an Illumina HiSeq 2500. A second PCR of roughly 7 to 12 cycles was performed with a sample-barcoded 5' primer and a J-beta primer mix. In-frame beta chains were kept once TCRdb had trimmed the public reads at Q25 with fastp and called clones with MiXCR. Every CDR3 protein is listed once, alongside the most common genes and DNA of its rows. Present in this sample are over 950,000 distinct CDR3 sequences, just over 50% of which were seen just once. The top ten clonotypes cover 20% to 25% of the sample. The sample comprised blood. These receptor sequences come from a woman aged 55-75 years in good health.

The rearrangement joins TRBV13 to TRBJ1-6, with D possibly being TRBD1 (5 bases). CDR1 and CDR2 (germline): PRHDT, FYEKMQ (reference sequence). This CDR3 is built from 14 residues. With 4 bases removed from V and 10 bases from J, the gap between germline ends came to 14 bases. CDR3 amino acids: CASSYDRNGSPLHF. CDR3 DNA sequence: TGTGCCAGCAGCTATGACAGAAATGGGTCACCCCTCCACTTT.

The J gene is TRBJ2-3, the V gene TRBV20-1; D perhaps matches TRBD1 (8 bases). V was clipped by 7 bases and J by 3 bases, with 14 bases between them. Germline V gene sequence: CDR1 DFQATT, CDR2 SNEGSKA (reference sequence). The CDR3 loop spans 13 amino acids. CDR3 DNA sequence: TGCAGTGTATACAGGGGGGGGACAGATACGCAGTATTTT. This gives the protein CSVYRGGTDTQYF.

The chain links TRBV7-2 to TRBJ2-1; D unresolved. CDR3 length: 13 amino acids. Deletions cut 5 bases from V and 8 bases from J, with 13 bases between. Germline V gives CDR1 SGHTA, CDR2 FQGNSA. CDR3 region: CASSHPQSHEQFF. The CDR3, as DNA: TGTGCCAGCAGCCATCCGCAGTCCCATGAGCAGTTCTTC.

This clonotype was observed a few times. The J gene is TRBJ2-4, the V gene TRBV20-1, with no clear D. With the DNA end fitting TRBJ2-7 better, the J assignment may be wrong. Germline V gene data show CDR1 as DFQATT and CDR2 as SNEGSKA (reference sequence). The CDR3 is made up of 14 amino acids. This CDR3 reads CSASRPKGPYEQYF. Written as DNA, the CDR3 is TGCAGTGCTAGTCGACCCAAGGGCCCCTACGAGCAGTACTTC.

V and J are TRBV5-1 and TRBJ2-5; D may be TRBD1 (5 bases). CDR1 is SGHRS, CDR2 YFSETQ, per germline. Trimming removed 5 bases from V and 7 bases from J, with 21 bases in between. This CDR3 is 15 amino acids long. Here the CDR3 DNA reads TGCGCCAGCAGTTTTGAAGCAGGGTACCGTGGGACCCAGTACTTC. Its translation: CASSFEAGYRGTQYF. Full variable domain (outside the CDR3, taken from reference TRBV5-1 and TRBJ2-5): KAGVTQTPRYLIKTRGQQVTLSCSPISGHRSVSWYQQTPGQGLQFLFEYFSETQRNKGNFPGRFSGRQFSNSRSEMNVSTLELGDSALYLCASSFEAGYRGTQYFGPGTRLLVL.

The chain joins TRBV4-1 to TRBJ1-4; TRBD1 matches 11 bases. The CDR3 runs to 17 residues. Germline CDR1 reads MGHRA; CDR2 reads YSYEKL. V lost 4 bases to trimming and J lost 4 bases; unmatched junction nucleotides: 8. Here the CDR3 DNA reads TGCGCCAGCAGCCGGAGGACAGGGGGCACGGTTAATGAAAAACTGTTTTTT. This gives the protein CASSRRTGGTVNEKLFF.

This clonotype was seen only once. This chain uses TRBV4-2 with TRBJ2-5; D is perhaps TRBD2 (5 bases). CDR1 is LGHNA and CDR2 is YNFKEQ in the germline V gene. This CDR3 has 17 amino acids. The V end was cut by 4 bases, the J end by 1 base, with 19 bases between. The CDR3 here is CASSRSGQRSPQETQYF. CDR3 nucleotides: TGTGCCAGCAGCCGAAGCGGTCAGCGGAGCCCCCAAGAGACCCAGTACTTC.

J is TRBJ2-1 and V is TRBV27; TRBD2 matches 14 bases. Germline-derived CDR1 and CDR2 are MNHEY and SMNVEV (reference sequence). J lost 6 bases, V lost 5 bases, and 12 bases had no gene match. The CDR3 runs to 18 residues. CDR3 sequence (DNA): TGTGCCAGCAGTCGCGGGACTAGCGGGAGATATTTGGCCAATGAGCAGTTCTTC. As protein: CASSRGTSGRYLANEQFF.

The CDR3 DNA is TGTGCCAGAGGGAGAGCAAATACGCAGTATTTT. Protein: CARGRANTQYF. The chain couples TRBV12-3 or TRBV12-4 to TRBJ2-3, with a possible D match to TRBD2 (5 bases). This CDR3 comprises 11 residues. V was shortened by 9 bases and J by 7 bases, with 11 bases between the two germline ends.

This sequence joins TRBV20-1 and TRBJ2-1; D ambiguous. The CDR3 has 12 amino acids. V lost 1 base, J lost 9 bases, and 10 bases lay in between. Per germline, CDR1 DFQATT and CDR2 SNEGSKA (reference sequence). The CDR3 region is CSARGPRAEQFF. CDR3 nucleotides: TGCAGTGCTAGAGGGCCAAGGGCTGAGCAGTTCTTC.

The chain carries TRBV3-1 and TRBJ2-5, with D perhaps TRBD1 or TRBD2 (5 bases each). This CDR3 is built from 12 residues. Germline CDR1 is LGHDT and CDR2 is YNNKEL (reference sequence). V lost 3 bases and J 5 bases, leaving 7 bases between the germline ends. The CDR3 region has the DNA TGTGCCAGCAGCCAGGGGGACGAGACCCAGTACTTC. Its protein product is CASSQGDETQYF.

The chain is built from TRBV6-5 and TRBJ1-1; a weak D match, TRBD1 (5 bases). V lost 2 bases and J lost 4, with 11 bases in between. The CDR3 loop spans 14 amino acids. CDR1 and CDR2 from the germline V gene are MNHEY and SVGAGI. In nucleotides, the CDR3 is TGTGCCAGCAGTTACAGAAGGGGAGGCACTGAAGCTTTCTTT. Translation: CASSYRRGGTEAFF.

This clonotype showed up just a few times. The V call is TRBV5-1, the J call TRBJ2-3; 14 nucleotides agree with TRBD2. The CDR3 covers 17 residues. Germline V lookup: CDR1 SGHRS, CDR2 YFSETQ. With 9 bases clipped from V and 5 bases from J, the junction kept 14 bases outside the gene matches. CDR3 in DNA: TGCGCCACAACGCCGGGACTAGCGGGAGAAGGAGGAGATACGCAGTATTTT. This sequence encodes CATTPGLAGEGGDTQYF. Variable domain in full (rest from reference TRBV5-1 and TRBJ2-3): KAGVTQTPRYLIKTRGQQVTLSCSPISGHRSVSWYQQTPGQGLQFLFEYFSETQRNKGNFPGRFSGRQFSNSRSEMNVSTLELGDSALYLCATTPGLAGEGGDTQYFGPGTRLTVL.

This clonotype appeared many times. The chain combines TRBV6-5 with TRBJ1-2; D remains ambiguous. The length of the CDR3 is 12 residues. Deletions cut 10 bases from V and 0 bases from J, with 9 bases between. CDR1 and CDR2 from the germline V gene are MNHEY and SVGAGI. CDR3 sequence (DNA): TGTGCCACCAGCGACCCTAACTATGGCTACACCTTC. It is translated as CATSDPNYGYTF.

V usage is TRBV24-1 and J usage is TRBJ1-1, with 10 bases matching TRBD1. The CDR3 spans 16 residues. Germline V lookup: CDR1 KGHDR, CDR2 SFDVKD. V lost 5 bases, J lost 1 base, and 6 bases stayed unmatched. This chain's CDR3 is CATSGSRDRGNTEAFF. CDR3 nucleotide sequence: TGTGCCACCAGTGGTTCCCGGGACAGGGGGAACACTGAAGCTTTCTTT.

The genes are TRBV9 and TRBJ2-7; D not resolved. The CDR3 covers 15 residues. V lost 4 bases, J lost 5 bases, and 19 bases lay in between. Germline V lookup: CDR1 SGDLS, CDR2 YYNGEE. The CDR3 loop is CASSPSRNLRNEQYF. For the CDR3, the DNA is TGTGCCAGCAGCCCCTCCAGGAACCTAAGGAACGAGCAGTACTTC.

The gene calls are TRBV28 and TRBJ2-7; a possible D gene is TRBD1 (7 bases). Germline V CDR1 and CDR2: MDHEN, SYDVKM. V was trimmed by 2 bases and J by 3 bases, leaving 20 bases between them. CDR3 size: 17 residues. CDR3 amino acids: CASSLPSDRRAIYEQYF. The CDR3 DNA is TGTGCCAGCAGTTTACCCTCGGACAGGAGGGCTATCTACGAGCAGTACTTC.

On this clonotype: This may be a read error, as it is one base from a much larger clone. J is TRBJ2-1 and V is TRBV7-9; D gene ambiguous. This CDR3 spans 13 amino acids. Germline assignment: CDR1 SEHNR and CDR2 FQNEAQ (reference sequence). The CDR3 sequence is CASGLALSYEQFF. The DNA of the CDR3 is TGTGCCAGCGGCTTAGCCCTAAGCTATGAGCAGTTCTTC.